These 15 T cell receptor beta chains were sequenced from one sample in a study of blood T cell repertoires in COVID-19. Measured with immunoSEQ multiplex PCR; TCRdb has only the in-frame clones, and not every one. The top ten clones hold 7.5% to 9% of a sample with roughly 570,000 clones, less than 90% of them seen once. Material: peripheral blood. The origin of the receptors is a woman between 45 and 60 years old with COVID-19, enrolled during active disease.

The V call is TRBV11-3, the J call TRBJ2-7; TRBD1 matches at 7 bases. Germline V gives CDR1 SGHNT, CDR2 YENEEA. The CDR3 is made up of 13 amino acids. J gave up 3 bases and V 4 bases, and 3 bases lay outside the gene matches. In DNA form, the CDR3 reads TGTGCCAGCAGCTCCCCAGGGGGCTACGAGCAGTACTTC. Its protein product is CASSSPGGYEQYF.

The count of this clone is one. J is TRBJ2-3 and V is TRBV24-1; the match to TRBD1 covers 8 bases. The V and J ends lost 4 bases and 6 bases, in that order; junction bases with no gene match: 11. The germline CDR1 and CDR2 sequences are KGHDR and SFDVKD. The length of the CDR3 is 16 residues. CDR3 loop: CATSDAGQGPVDTQYF. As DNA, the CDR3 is TGTGCCACCAGTGACGCCGGACAGGGACCCGTTGATACGCAGTATTTT.

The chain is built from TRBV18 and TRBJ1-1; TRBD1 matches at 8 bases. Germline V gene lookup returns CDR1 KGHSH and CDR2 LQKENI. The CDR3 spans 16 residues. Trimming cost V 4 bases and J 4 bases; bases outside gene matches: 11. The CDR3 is CASSQGQAAVSTEAFF. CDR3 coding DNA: TGTGCCAGCTCACAGGGACAGGCCGCCGTCTCCACTGAAGCTTTCTTT.

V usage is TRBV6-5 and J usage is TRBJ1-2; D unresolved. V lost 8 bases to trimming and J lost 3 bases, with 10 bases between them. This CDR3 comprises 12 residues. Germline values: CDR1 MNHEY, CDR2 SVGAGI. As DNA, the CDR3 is TGTGCCAGCCATGACACCTACTATGGCTACACCTTC. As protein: CASHDTYYGYTF.

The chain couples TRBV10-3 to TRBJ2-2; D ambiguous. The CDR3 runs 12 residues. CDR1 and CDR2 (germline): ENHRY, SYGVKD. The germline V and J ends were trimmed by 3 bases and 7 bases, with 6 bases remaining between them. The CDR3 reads CAISDVVGELFF. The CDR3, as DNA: TGTGCCATCAGTGACGTAGTCGGGGAGCTGTTTTTT.

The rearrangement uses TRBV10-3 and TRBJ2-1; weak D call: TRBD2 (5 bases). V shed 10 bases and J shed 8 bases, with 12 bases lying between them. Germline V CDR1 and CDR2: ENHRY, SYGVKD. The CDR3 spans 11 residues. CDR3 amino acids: CATVGVDEQFF. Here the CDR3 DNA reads TGTGCCACTGTGGGAGTAGATGAGCAGTTCTTC.

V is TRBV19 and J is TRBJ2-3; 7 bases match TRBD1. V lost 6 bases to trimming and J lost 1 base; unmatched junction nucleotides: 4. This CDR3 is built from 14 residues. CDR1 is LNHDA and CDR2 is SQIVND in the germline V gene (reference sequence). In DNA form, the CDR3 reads TGTGCCAGTAGCAGACAGGGTCGCACAGATACGCAGTATTTT. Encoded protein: CASSRQGRTDTQYF.

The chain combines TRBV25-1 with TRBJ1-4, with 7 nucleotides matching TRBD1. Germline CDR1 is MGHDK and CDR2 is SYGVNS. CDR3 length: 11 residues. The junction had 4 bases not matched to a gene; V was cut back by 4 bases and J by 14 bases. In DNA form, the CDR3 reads TGTGCCAGCAGTGCCTCGGGACAGCTGTTTTTT. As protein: CASSASGQLFF. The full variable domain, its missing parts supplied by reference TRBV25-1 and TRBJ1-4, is EADIYQTPRYLVIGTGKKITLECSQTMGHDKMYWYQQDPGMELHLIHYSYGVNSTEKGDLSSESTVSRIRTEHFPLTLESARPSHTSQYLCASSASGQLFFGSGTQLSVL.

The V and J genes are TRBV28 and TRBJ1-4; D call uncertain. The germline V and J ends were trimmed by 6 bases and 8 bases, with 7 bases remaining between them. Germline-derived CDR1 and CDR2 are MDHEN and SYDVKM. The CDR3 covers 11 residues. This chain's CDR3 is CASRNLEKLFF. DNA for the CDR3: TGTGCCAGCAGAAACTTAGAAAAACTGTTTTTT.

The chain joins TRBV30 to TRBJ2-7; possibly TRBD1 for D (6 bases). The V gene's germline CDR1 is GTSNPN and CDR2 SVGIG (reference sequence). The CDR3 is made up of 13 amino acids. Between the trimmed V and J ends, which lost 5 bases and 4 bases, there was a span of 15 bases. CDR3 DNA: TGTGCCTGGGTTCCCCCCAGGGGTTACGAGCAGTACTTC. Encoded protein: CAWVPPRGYEQYF. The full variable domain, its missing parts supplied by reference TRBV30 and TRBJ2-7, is SQTIHQWPATLVQPVGSPLSLECTVEGTSNPNLYWYRQAAGRGLQLLFYSVGIGQISSEVPQNLSASRPQDRQFILSSKKLLLSDSGFYLCAWVPPRGYEQYFGPGTRLTVT.

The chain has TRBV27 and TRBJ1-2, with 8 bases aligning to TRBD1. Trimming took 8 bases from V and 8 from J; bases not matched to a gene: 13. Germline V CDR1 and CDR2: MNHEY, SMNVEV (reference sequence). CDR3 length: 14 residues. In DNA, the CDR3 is TGTGCCAGCCGCGGGACAGGCCCTTCTGGCGGCTACACCTTC. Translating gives CASRGTGPSGGYTF.

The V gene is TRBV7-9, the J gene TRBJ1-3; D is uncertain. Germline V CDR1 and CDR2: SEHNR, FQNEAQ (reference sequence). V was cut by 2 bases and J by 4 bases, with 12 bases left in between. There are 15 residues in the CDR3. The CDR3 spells CASSLTSGLGNTIYF. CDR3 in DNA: TGTGCCAGCAGCTTAACGTCCGGGTTGGGAAACACCATATATTTT.

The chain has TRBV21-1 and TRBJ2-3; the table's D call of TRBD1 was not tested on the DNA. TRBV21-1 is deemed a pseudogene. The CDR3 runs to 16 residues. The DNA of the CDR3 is TGTGCCAGCAGCAAAGGGAGGGACAGCCAGGCGTATACGCAGTATTTT. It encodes CASSKGRDSQAYTQYF.

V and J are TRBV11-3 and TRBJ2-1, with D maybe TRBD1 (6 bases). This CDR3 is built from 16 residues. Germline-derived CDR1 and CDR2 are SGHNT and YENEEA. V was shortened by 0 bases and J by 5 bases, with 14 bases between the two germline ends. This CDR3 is CASSLESWGQNNEQFF. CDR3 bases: TGTGCCAGCAGCTTAGAAAGCTGGGGGCAGAACAATGAGCAGTTCTTC.

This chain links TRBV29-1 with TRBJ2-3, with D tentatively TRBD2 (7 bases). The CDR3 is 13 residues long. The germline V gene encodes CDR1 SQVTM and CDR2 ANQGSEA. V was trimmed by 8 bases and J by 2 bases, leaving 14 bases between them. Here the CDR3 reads CSHGGHDTDTQYF. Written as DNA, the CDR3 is TGCAGCCACGGGGGGCATGACACAGATACGCAGTATTTT.